The source of this TCR beta chain is a study of CD8 T cells in ankylosing spondylitis. Findings of the study overall: Matched ankylosing spondylitis synovial fluid reportedly contained a significantly enriched population of disease-linked clones. Clones linked with disease were CD8+ and fairly uncommon in the peripheral blood. Apparently characteristic of ankylosing spondylitis blood was a TCR beta motif (under ten highly homologous variants).

The CDR3 length is 15 residues. V was shortened by 5 bases and J by 0 bases, with 11 bases between the two germline ends. Looked up from germline, CDR1 is SEHNR and CDR2 is FQNEAQ (reference sequence). The TCR beta libraries were generated through quantitative 5'-RACE incorporating molecular barcodes. TCRdb recomputed calls from the 5' RACE reads with MiXCR, one row per CDR3 protein. Of about 240,000 distinct CDR3 sequences in the sample, around 7.8% are singletons; the top ten hold almost 7%. A word on this clonotype: No antigen is known for it.

The sequence was collected from a male donor with ankylosing spondylitis or in good health (not recorded which). Sequences were obtained from blood, either unsorted or a sorted T cell fraction (not recorded which). The chain combines TRBV7-9 with TRBJ1-3; D is unclear. The DNA of the CDR3 is TGTGCCAGCAGCCCAAAAGGGAGCTCTGGAAACACCATATATTTT. Its protein is CASSPKGSSGNTIYF.